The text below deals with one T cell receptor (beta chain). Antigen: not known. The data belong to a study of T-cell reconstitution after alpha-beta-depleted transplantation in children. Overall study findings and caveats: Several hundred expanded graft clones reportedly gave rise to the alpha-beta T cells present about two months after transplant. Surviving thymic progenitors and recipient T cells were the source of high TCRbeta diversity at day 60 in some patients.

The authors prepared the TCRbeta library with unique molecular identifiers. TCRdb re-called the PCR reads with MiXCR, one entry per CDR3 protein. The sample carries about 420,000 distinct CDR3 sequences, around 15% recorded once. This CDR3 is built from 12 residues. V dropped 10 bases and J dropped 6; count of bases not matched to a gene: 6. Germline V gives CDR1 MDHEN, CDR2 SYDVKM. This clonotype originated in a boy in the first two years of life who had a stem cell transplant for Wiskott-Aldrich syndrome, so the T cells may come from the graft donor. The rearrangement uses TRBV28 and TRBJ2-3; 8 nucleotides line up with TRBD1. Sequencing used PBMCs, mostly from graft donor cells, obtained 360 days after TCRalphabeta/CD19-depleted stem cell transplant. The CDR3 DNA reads TGTGCCACCGGACAGGGTTTGGATACGCAGTATTTT. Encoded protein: CATGQGLDTQYF.